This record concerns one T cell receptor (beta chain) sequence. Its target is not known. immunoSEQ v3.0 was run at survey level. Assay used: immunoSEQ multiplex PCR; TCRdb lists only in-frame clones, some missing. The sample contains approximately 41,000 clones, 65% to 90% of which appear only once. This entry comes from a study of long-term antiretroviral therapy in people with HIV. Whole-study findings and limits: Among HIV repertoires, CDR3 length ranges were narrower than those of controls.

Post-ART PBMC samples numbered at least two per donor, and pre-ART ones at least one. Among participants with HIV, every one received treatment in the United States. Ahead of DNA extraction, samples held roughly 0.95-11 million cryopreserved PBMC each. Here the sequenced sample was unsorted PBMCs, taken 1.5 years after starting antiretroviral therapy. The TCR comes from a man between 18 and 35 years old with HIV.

In DNA, the CDR3 is TGTGCCAGCAGCAAAGGAGGGTCCCACGAGCAGTACTTC. This translates into CASSKGGSHEQYF. The chain combines TRBV21-1 with TRBJ2-7; the DNA was not used to check the table's D call, TRBD2. TRBV21-1 is a recognized pseudogene. The CDR3 contains 13 residues.